This T cell receptor beta chain originates from a study of T-cell memory formation after mild COVID-19. Study details: TCR clusters showed largely donor specificity.

The CDR3 loop spans 16 amino acids. V shed 3 bases, J shed 9 bases, and the junction held 10 bases outside the gene matches. Germline CDR1 reads KGHDR; CDR2 reads SFDVKD. TCRdb re-derived calls from the 5' RACE reads in MiXCR, one entry per CDR3 protein. The sample lists 250,000 to 350,000 distinct CDR3 sequences, approximately 20% occurring once. Study observations and caveats: Clones which contracted sat mainly in CM and EM if CD4+, and in EMRA if CD8+. The study detected some responding clones in pre-infection memory, suggesting cross-reactive memory joined.

Comment on this clonotype: As yet, its antigen is unknown.

Material for sequencing was PBMCs or a T cell subset sorted from them (not recorded which). This TCR was sampled from a man between 18 and 35 years old who had mild COVID-19 (a few samples of this study predate the infection). Cell type and time point are not known. The chain carries TRBV24-1 and TRBJ2-1; TRBD2 matches 10 bases. The CDR3, as DNA: TGTGCCACCAGTGATAGGAGCGAGCGGGGGGGCTTTGAGCAGTTCTTC. Protein: CATSDRSERGGFEQFF.